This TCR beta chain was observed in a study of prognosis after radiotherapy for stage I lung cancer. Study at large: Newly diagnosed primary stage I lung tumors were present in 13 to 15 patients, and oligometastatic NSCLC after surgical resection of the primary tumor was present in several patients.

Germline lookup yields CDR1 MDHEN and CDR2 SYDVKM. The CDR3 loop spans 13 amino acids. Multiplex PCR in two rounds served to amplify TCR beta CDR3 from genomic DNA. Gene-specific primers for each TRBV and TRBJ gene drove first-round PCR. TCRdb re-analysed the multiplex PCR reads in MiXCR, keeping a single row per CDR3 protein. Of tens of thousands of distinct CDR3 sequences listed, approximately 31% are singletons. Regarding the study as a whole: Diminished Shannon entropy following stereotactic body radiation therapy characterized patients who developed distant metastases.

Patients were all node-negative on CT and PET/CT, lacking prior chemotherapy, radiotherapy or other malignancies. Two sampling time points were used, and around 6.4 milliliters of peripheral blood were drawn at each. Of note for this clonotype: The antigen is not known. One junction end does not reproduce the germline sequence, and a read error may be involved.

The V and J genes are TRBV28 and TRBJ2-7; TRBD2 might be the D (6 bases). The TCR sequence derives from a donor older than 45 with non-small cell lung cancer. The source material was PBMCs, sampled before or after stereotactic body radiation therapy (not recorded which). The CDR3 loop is CSSSPPRDHEQYF. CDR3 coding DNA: TGTTCCAGCAGTCCACCGCGGGACCACGAGCAGTACTTC. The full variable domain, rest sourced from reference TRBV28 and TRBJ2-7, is DVKVTQSSRYLVKRTGEKVFLECVQDMDHENMFWYRQDPGLGLRLIYFSYDVKMKEKGDIPEGYSVSREKKERFSLILESASTNQTSMYLCSSSPPRDHEQYFGPGTRLTVT.